These 12 T cell receptor beta chains originate from one sample sequenced in a study of blood T cells in healthy people across ages. The use of a sample-barcoded 5' primer and a J-beta primer mix characterized a second PCR of roughly 6 to 12 cycles. TCRdb reanalysed the 5' RACE reads using MiXCR and keeps one entry per CDR3 protein. Here the sample spans around 1,500,000 distinct CDR3 sequences, 35% to 45% being singletons. The sample consisted of blood. These receptor sequences come from a woman between 18 and 29 years old in good health.

The rearrangement joins TRBV7-2 to TRBJ2-6; D unresolved. CDR1 is SGHTA, CDR2 FQGNSA, per germline. The length of the CDR3 is 14 residues. Trimming took off 2 bases at V and 3 bases at J, with 5 bases between the two ends. The CDR3 region is CASSLLNGANVLTF. The CDR3 nucleotides are TGTGCCAGCAGCTTACTTAATGGGGCCAACGTCCTGACTTTC.

This chain connects TRBV11-1 to TRBJ2-5; D may match TRBD1 or TRBD2 (6 bases each). TRBJ2-7 explains the end of the DNA better; the J call may be wrong. In germline, CDR1 is SGHAT, CDR2 FQDESV (reference sequence). This CDR3 has 16 amino acids. The DNA for the CDR3 is TGTGCCAGCAGCTCTCTCACGGGGGCCCTTCTTTACGAGCAGTACTTC. It is translated as CASSSLTGALLYEQYF.

This clonotype occurred once. This chain uses TRBV4-2 with TRBJ2-1, with D uncertain. The CDR3 loop spans 16 amino acids. Germline V gene data show CDR1 as LGHNA and CDR2 as YNFKEQ. Trimming shortened V by 0 bases and J by 2 bases, and 11 bases separated the two germline ends. In nucleotides, the CDR3 is TGTGCCAGCAGCCAAGATGGCCCGAACCCCTACAATGAGCAGTTCTTC. Its translation is CASSQDGPNPYNEQFF.

V gene TRBV20-1 combines with J gene TRBJ2-3, with 10 bases aligning to TRBD2. Germline V gene sequence: CDR1 DFQATT, CDR2 SNEGSKA (reference sequence). J was trimmed by 0 bases and V by 6 bases; bases with no gene match: 12. This CDR3 has 17 residues. For the CDR3, the DNA is TGCAGTGCCCGACTAGCGGGTTATTCCCCTAGCACAGATACGCAGTATTTT. This translates into CSARLAGYSPSTDTQYF.

V and J are TRBV10-3 and TRBJ1-1; 7 nucleotides match TRBD1. The CDR3 has 15 amino acids. J gave up 4 bases and V 6 bases, and 11 bases lay outside the gene matches. Germline V gene lookup returns CDR1 ENHRY and CDR2 SYGVKD. CDR3 sequence (DNA): TGTGCCATCAGCGATCCTCCAGGGGGACTCACTGAAGCTTTCTTT. As protein: CAISDPPGGLTEAFF.

The chain recombines TRBV4-1 with TRBJ1-4; TRBD1 might be the D (5 bases). The CDR3 contains 19 residues. Between the trimmed V and J ends, which lost 3 bases and 5 bases, there was a span of 25 bases. The germline CDR1 and CDR2 sequences are MGHRA and YSYEKL. CDR3 residues: CASSQGPVSTTTVNEKLFF. CDR3 DNA: TGCGCCAGCAGCCAGGGTCCGGTCTCTACCACGACAGTCAATGAAAAACTGTTTTTT.

This clonotype was seen a single time. This chain links TRBV15 with TRBJ2-7; D uncertain. The J call is uncertain, as TRBJ2-5 better fits the DNA end. Germline values: CDR1 LNHNV, CDR2 YYDKDF (reference sequence). The CDR3 runs to 13 residues. The CDR3 bases are TGTGCCACCAGCAGTGTTTTCCCGATGACCCAGTACTTC. This gives the protein CATSSVFPMTQYF.

The rearrangement uses TRBV9 and TRBJ1-2, with D maybe TRBD1 (5 bases). CDR1 is SGDLS and CDR2 is YYNGEE in the germline V gene. The CDR3 has 12 residues. The V end lost 5 bases, the J end lost 8 bases, and 13 bases lay between the germline ends. CDR3: CASSGGIGGYTF. CDR3 bases: TGTGCCAGCAGTGGGGGGATTGGGGGCTACACCTTC.

The chain links TRBV30 to TRBJ2-7; D gene uncertain. This CDR3 is 15 amino acids long. Looked up from germline, CDR1 is GTSNPN and CDR2 is SVGIG (reference sequence). Trimming left V 2 bases short and J 3 bases short, with 17 bases between. The CDR3 sequence is CAWSPSGSLGYEQYF. For the CDR3, the DNA is TGTGCCTGGAGTCCCTCCGGGTCTCTTGGCTACGAGCAGTACTTC.

In the case of this clonotype: The junction and the germline gene differ at one end; a read error may be behind it. The chain carries TRBV29-1 and TRBJ2-1; TRBD2 aligns across 9 bases. Germline loops: CDR1 SQVTM, CDR2 ANQGSEA. This CDR3 spans 17 amino acids. In nucleotides, the CDR3 is TGCGGCGTTGGACTTGGAGAACTAGCGGGTTCCTACAATGAGCAGTTCTTC. Translation gives CGVGLGELAGSYNEQFF.

This clonotype has only a few counts. The chain couples TRBV20-1 to TRBJ2-5; TRBD1 matches 8 bases. The J call may be wrong; the DNA end is better matched by TRBJ2-7. The CDR3 sequence is 12 residues long. Germline V lookup: CDR1 DFQATT, CDR2 SNEGSKA (reference sequence). As DNA, the CDR3 is TGCGGCTGGTATGGACAGGGCCACGAGCAGTACTTC. This codes for CGWYGQGHEQYF.

This clonotype was observed a few times. The chain is built from TRBV20-1 and TRBJ1-2; the D gene is possibly TRBD1 (5 bases). Trimming shortened V by 6 bases and J by 2 bases, and 10 bases separated the two germline ends. Germline V gene sequence: CDR1 DFQATT, CDR2 SNEGSKA (reference sequence). CDR3 length: 12 residues. The CDR3 loop is CSAEGQNYGYTF. CDR3 nucleotides: TGCAGTGCCGAGGGGCAGAACTATGGCTACACCTTC.